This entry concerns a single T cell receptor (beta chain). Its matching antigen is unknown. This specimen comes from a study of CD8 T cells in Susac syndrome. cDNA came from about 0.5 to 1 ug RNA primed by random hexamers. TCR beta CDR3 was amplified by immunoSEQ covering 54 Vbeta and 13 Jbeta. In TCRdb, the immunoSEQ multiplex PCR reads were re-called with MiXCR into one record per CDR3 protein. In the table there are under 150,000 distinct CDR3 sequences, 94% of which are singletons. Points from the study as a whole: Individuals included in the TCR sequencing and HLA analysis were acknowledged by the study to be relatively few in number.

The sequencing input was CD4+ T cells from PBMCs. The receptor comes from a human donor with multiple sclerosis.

The CDR3: CASSLENRTPFF. CDR3 bases: TGTGCCAGCAGCTTAGAGAACAGGACTCCGTTCTTC. This chain connects TRBV7-9 to TRBJ2-1, with D perhaps assigned TRBD1 or TRBD2 (5 bases each). The CDR3 has 12 amino acids. V lost 1 base to trimming and J lost 15 bases, with 13 bases between them. Germline CDR1 is SEHNR and CDR2 is FQNEAQ (reference sequence). The entire variable domain, with the rest obtained from reference TRBV7-9 and TRBJ2-1, is as follows: DTGVSQNPRHKITKRGQNVTFRCDPISEHNRLYWYRQTLGQGPEFLTYFQNEAQLEKSRLLSDRFSAERPKGSFSTLEIQRTEQGDSAMYLCASSLENRTPFFGPGTRLTVL.